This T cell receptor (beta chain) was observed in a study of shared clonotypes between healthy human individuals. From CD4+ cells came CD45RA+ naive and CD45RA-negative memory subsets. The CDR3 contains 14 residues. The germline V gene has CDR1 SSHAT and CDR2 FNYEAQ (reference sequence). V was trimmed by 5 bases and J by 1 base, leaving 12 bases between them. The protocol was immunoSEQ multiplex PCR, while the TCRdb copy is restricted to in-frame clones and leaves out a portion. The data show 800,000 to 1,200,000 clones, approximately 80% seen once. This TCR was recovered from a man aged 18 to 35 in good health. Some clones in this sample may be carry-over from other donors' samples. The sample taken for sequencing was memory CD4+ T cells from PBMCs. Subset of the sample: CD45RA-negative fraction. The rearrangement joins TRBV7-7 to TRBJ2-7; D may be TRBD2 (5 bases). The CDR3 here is CASSPRVGSYEQYF. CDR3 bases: TGTGCCAGCAGCCCGAGGGTGGGGTCCTACGAGCAGTACTTC.